This T cell receptor (beta chain) was captured by sequencing in a study of blood T cell repertoires in COVID-19. Turning to the study itself: Samples taken during acute and convalescent COVID-19 were collected in the United States, Italy and Spain. T cells, B-cell-depleted T cells, or PBMCs supplied cDNA or gDNA.

Study processing details: Amplification of reference gene primers was used by the study to estimate nucleated cell counts. Data came from immunoSEQ multiplex PCR; TCRdb stores just in-frame clones and leaves some out. The D gene and trimming were derived from the DNA, and the V and J assignments and clone size from that table. The sample contains 120,000 or so clones, approximately 80% of which appear only once. The origin of this receptor is a human donor in a cohort sampled during active COVID-19. The material sequenced was peripheral blood.

Here the CDR3 DNA reads TGTGCCAGCAGCTTACTTTCAGGGGGTTACAATGAGCAGTTCTTC. This gives the protein CASSLLSGGYNEQFF. The genes are TRBV7-6 and TRBJ2-1; TRBD1 matches at 7 bases. V shed 2 bases, J shed 4 bases, and the junction held 5 bases outside the gene matches. CDR1 is SGHVS, CDR2 FNYEAQ, per germline. The CDR3 consists of 15 residues.